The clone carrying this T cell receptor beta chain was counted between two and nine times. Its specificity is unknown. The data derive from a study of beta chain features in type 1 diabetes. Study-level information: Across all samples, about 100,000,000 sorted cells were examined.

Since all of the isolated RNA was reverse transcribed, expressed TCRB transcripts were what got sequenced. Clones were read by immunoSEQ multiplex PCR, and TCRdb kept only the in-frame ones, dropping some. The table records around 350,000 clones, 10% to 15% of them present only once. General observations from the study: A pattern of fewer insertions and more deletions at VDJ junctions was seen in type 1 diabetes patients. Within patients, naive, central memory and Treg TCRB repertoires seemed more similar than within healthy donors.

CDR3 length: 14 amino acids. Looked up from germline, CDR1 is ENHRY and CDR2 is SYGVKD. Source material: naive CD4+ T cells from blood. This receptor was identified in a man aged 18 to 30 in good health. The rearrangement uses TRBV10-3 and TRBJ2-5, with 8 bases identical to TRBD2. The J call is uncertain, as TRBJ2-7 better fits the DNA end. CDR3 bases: TGTGCCATTGGCTGGCGGGAGGACTCCTACGAGCAGTACTTC. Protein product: CAIGWREDSYEQYF.